This T cell receptor (beta chain) was profiled in a study of shared clonotypes between healthy human individuals. Overall study findings and caveats: Estimated richness values were generally larger in naive subsets than in memory subsets.

Comment on this clone: Its antigen is undetermined.

TCRdb's copy holds only in-frame clones and misses some; the assay was immunoSEQ multiplex PCR. The table lists 950,000 to 1,100,000 clones, roughly 70% of them singletons. CDR1 is SGHRS, CDR2 YFSETQ, per germline. J gave up 5 bases and V 4 bases, and 10 bases lay outside the gene matches. CDR3 length: 15 amino acids. The chain has TRBV5-1 and TRBJ2-5, with 8 bases matching TRBD1. This clonotype was sampled from a young man in good health. The specimen sequenced was memory CD4+ T cells sorted from blood. Noted subset: CD45RA-negative fraction. The CDR3 sequence is CASSPLGQAVETQYF. The DNA for the CDR3 is TGCGCCAGCAGCCCACTGGGACAGGCGGTGGAGACCCAGTACTTC.